The 5 T cell receptor beta chains below all came from one sample that was sequenced in a study of technical replicates of blood from a handful of donors (dated by TCRdb to about 2017). Receptors were amplified or captured by the immunoSEQ multiplex PCR assay. Not all clones reach the TCRdb copy of this immuneACCESS table, which keeps in-frame sequences only. Checked studies attribute under half of the gap to unresolved V genes and leave the rest unexplained. The sample records about 70,000 clones, approximately 97% of which are singletons. Clones ranked in the top ten supply approximately 0.21% of the sample. The sample was T cells isolated from PBMCs. The receptors here all came from a human donor in good health.

This sequence joins TRBV7-6 and TRBJ1-6, with 8 nucleotides matching TRBD1. Looked up from germline, CDR1 is SGHVS and CDR2 is FNYEAQ. Trimming took 5 bases from V and 6 from J; bases not matched to a gene: 9. This CDR3 has 16 amino acids. CDR3 coding DNA: TGTGCCAGCAGCCCCGACCCCGGACAGGGTAATTCACCCCTCCACTTT. Residues: CASSPDPGQGNSPLHF.

This chain links TRBV27 with TRBJ1-2, with 9 bases that match TRBD1. There are 13 residues in the CDR3. CDR1 and CDR2 from the germline V gene are MNHEY and SMNVEV (reference sequence). Trimming cost V 5 bases and J 6 bases; bases outside gene matches: 4. The CDR3 reads CASSLGTGNGYTF. CDR3 DNA: TGTGCCAGCAGTCTAGGGACAGGGAATGGCTACACCTTC.

The genes are TRBV2 and TRBJ2-5; TRBD1 agrees at 9 bases. V trimming: 6 bases; J trimming: 2 bases; junction bases outside the gene matches: 4. Germline CDR1 reads SNHLY; CDR2 reads FYNNEI. CDR3 length: 14 amino acids. The CDR3 region has the DNA TGTGCCAGCAGCGCGACAGGGGGTCAAGAGACCCAGTACTTC. Translating it yields CASSATGGQETQYF.

The chain combines TRBV29-1 with TRBJ2-7; 7 bases are a match to TRBD1. The CDR3 loop spans 14 amino acids. The germline V gene has CDR1 SQVTM and CDR2 ANQGSEA. After removal of 5 bases from V and 4 bases from J, the junction contained 11 bases not matched to a gene. This CDR3 reads CSVRDSSLLYEQYF. The CDR3 DNA reads as TGCAGCGTTCGGGACAGCTCACTCCTTTACGAGCAGTACTTC.

The V gene is TRBV10-2, the J gene TRBJ2-7; 10 nucleotides agree with TRBD1. Trimming cost V 8 bases and J 3 bases; bases outside gene matches: 7. Germline CDR1 and CDR2: WSHSY and SAAADI. This CDR3 comprises 14 residues. The CDR3 DNA is TGCGCCAGCCGGCCTGGGGACAGGGGCTACGAGCAGTACTTC. Protein sequence: CASRPGDRGYEQYF.